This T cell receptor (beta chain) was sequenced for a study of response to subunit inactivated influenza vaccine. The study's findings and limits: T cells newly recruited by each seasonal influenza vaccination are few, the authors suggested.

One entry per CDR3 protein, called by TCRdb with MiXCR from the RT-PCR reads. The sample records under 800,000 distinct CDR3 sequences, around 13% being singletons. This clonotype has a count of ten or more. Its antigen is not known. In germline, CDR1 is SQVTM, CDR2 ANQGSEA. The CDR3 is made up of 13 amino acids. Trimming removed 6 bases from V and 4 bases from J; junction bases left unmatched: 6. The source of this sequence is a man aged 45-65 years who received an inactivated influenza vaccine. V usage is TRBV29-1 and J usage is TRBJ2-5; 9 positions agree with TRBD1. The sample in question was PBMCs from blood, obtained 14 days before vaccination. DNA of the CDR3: TGCAGCGTAAGGGGACAGGGTGGAGAGACCCAGTACTTC. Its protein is CSVRGQGGETQYF.